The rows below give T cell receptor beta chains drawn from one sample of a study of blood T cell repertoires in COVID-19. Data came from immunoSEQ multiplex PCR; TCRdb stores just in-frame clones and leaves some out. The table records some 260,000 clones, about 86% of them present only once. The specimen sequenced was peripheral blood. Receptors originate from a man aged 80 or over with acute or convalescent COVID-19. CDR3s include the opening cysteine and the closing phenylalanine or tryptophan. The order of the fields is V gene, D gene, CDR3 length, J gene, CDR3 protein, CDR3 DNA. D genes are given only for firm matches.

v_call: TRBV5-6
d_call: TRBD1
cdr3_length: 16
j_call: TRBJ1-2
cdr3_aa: CASSKIQGRANYGYTF
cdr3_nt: TGTGCCAGCAGCAAAATACAGGGGCGGGCTAACTATGGCTACACCTTC

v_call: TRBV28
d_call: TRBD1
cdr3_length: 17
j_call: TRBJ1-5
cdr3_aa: CASSSNRPGQDGQPQHF
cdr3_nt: TGTGCCAGCAGTTCAAACCGCCCGGGACAGGATGGACAGCCCCAGCATTTT

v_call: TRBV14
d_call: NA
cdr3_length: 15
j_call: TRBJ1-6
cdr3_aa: CASSQERLMDSPLHF
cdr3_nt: TGTGCCAGCAGCCAAGAGCGCTTGATGGATTCACCCCTCCACTTT

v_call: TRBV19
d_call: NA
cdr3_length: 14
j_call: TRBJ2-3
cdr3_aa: CASKLGQSTDTQYF
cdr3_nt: TGTGCCAGTAAATTGGGCCAAAGCACAGATACGCAGTATTTT

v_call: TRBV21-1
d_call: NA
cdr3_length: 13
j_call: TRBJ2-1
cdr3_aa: CASGTSLYNEQFF
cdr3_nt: TGTGCCAGCGGCACTAGCCTCTACAATGAGCAGTTCTTC

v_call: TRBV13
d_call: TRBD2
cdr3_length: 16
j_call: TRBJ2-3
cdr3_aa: CASSLRSSGNTDTQYF
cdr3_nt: TGTGCCAGCAGCTTACGGTCTAGCGGGAACACAGATACGCAGTATTTT

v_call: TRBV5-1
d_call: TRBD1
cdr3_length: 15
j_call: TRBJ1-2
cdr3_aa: CASSRTGGEGYGYTF
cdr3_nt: TGCGCCAGCAGCCGGACAGGGGGCGAGGGCTATGGCTACACCTTC

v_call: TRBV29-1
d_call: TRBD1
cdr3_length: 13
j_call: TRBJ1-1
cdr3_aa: CSAGTGGNTEAFF
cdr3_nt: TGCAGCGCAGGGACAGGGGGCAACACTGAAGCTTTCTTT

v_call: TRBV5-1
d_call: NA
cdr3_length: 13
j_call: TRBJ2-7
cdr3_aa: CASSAGRSYEQYF
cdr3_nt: TGCGCCAGCAGCGCAGGGAGGTCCTACGAGCAGTACTTC

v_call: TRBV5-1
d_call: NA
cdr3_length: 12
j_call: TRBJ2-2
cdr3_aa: CASSLLDGELFF
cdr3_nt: TGCGCCAGCAGCTTGTTAGACGGGGAGCTGTTTTTT